The clone carrying this T cell receptor (beta chain) was detected a few times. Its antigen is not known. This specimen comes from a study of T-cell reconstitution after alpha-beta-depleted transplantation in children. Study results and caveats: In some patients, recipient T cells and intrathymic progenitors surviving conditioning explained high day-60 diversity. Several hundred expanded graft clones reportedly were the source of alpha-beta T cells about two months after transplant. T cells produced anew were the main source of T-cell counts and diversity one year after transplant.

Per germline, CDR1 SGHRS and CDR2 YFSETQ. This CDR3 has 14 amino acids. The junction had 4 bases not matched to a gene; V was cut back by 3 bases and J by 2 bases. Researchers prepared the TCRbeta library using unique molecular identifiers, the study reports. TCRdb reprocessed the PCR reads via MiXCR and lists one record per CDR3 protein. This sample carries some 830,000 distinct CDR3 sequences, roughly 16% of them seen once, and the ten largest clones take approximately 5%. The sample consisted of PBMCs, mostly from graft donor cells, taken 360 days after TCRalphabeta/CD19-depleted stem cell transplant. The source is a male patient younger than 18 who had a stem cell transplant for acute lymphoblastic leukemia, so the T cells may come from the graft donor. This chain links TRBV5-1 with TRBJ1-1, with 7 bases that match TRBD1. The CDR3 coding sequence is TGCGCCAGCAGCTGGGACAGCTATAACACTGAAGCTTTCTTT. It specifies CASSWDSYNTEAFF.